This record looks at one T cell receptor beta chain sequence and its context. Its antigen is not identified. Each CDR3 protein gets one entry after TCRdb re-called the 5' RACE reads with MiXCR. The sample records around 490,000 distinct CDR3 sequences, roughly 15% being singletons. The data derive from a study of identical twins. Study results and caveats: Fewer insertions characterized abundant cord blood beta clonotypes, whereas memory repertoires showed none.

CDR3 size: 14 residues. With V trimmed by 5 bases and J by 7 bases, 8 bases remained unmatched. Germline V CDR1 and CDR2: SGDLS, YYNGEE. These data also featured in a second study, about yellow fever vaccine responses in identical twins.

The sequenced sample was CD4+ T cells sorted from blood. The chain carries TRBV9 and TRBJ2-3; 9 bases fit TRBD1. The source is a woman aged 18 to 35 in good health. CDR3 bases: TGTGCCAGCAGTGTGGGACAGGGCCCTTATACGCAGTATTTT. It encodes CASSVGQGPYTQYF.